These 15 T cell receptor beta chains were sequenced from one sample in a study of T cells expressing NK-cell markers. For each CDR3 protein, TCRdb gives one entry from its re-call of the 5' RACE reads, without DNA. Here the sample table reports around 470,000 distinct CDR3 sequences. The sequenced material came from blood T cells: a sorted CD56 or NKG2C T cell subset, CD4+ or CD8+ T cells, or bulk PBMC T cells (not recorded which). These receptors all come from a woman aged 45-65 years in good health.

CDR3: CASSARDRDDMNTEAFF. The chain has TRBV9 and TRBJ1-1; there is no DNA to check the TCRdb D call of TRBD1. The germline CDR1 and CDR2 sequences are SGDLS and YYNGEE. This CDR3 comprises 17 residues.

This rearrangement joins TRBV4-1 to TRBJ2-1; TCRdb outputs TRBD2, but without DNA this stays unchecked. CDR1 and CDR2 from the germline V gene are MGHRA and YSYEKL. The CDR3 runs to 22 residues. The CDR3 here is CASSQEALTSGTLQTRTMRQFF.

The chain is built from TRBV18 and TRBJ1-2. Germline CDR1 reads KGHSH; CDR2 reads LQKENI. The CDR3 totals 15 residues. The CDR3 loop is CASSDTTGPYYGYTF.

This rearrangement joins TRBV7-9 to TRBJ1-4; as DNA is missing, the TRBD1 call by TCRdb cannot be tested. Germline CDR1 is SEHNR and CDR2 is FQNEAQ (reference sequence). There are 14 residues in the CDR3. The CDR3 loop is CASSRDRGVEKLFF.

The V and J genes are TRBV19 and TRBJ2-3; TCRdb gives TRBD2 as the D gene, but with no DNA this cannot be confirmed. Germline V lookup: CDR1 LNHDA, CDR2 SQIVND (reference sequence). The CDR3 has 17 amino acids. CDR3 residues: CASSSSGEGLSAHTQYF.

The rearrangement joins TRBV20-1 to TRBJ2-1; TCRdb names TRBD1, which stays unverified in the absence of DNA. The CDR3 is 16 residues long. The germline gives CDR1 DFQATT, CDR2 SNEGSKA (reference sequence). CDR3 in amino acids: CSASPPGTGFYNEQFF.

This chain connects TRBV12-3 or TRBV12-4 to TRBJ2-1. This CDR3 contains 14 residues. CDR3: CASTLAGVRWKQFF.

CDR3 in amino acids: CASSYVFETGELFF. V and J are TRBV6-5 and TRBJ2-2. CDR1 and CDR2 from the germline V gene are MNHEY and SVGAGI. The length of the CDR3 is 14 residues.

This chain uses TRBV28 with TRBJ1-5. The CDR3 covers 12 residues. The V gene's germline CDR1 is MDHEN and CDR2 SYDVKM. CDR3 sequence: CASGGGLQPQHF. The variable domain in full, with the rest retrieved from reference TRBV28 and TRBJ1-5, is DVKVTQSSRYLVKRTGEKVFLECVQDMDHENMFWYRQDPGLGLRLIYFSYDVKMKEKGDIPEGYSVSREKKERFSLILESASTNQTSMYLCASGGGLQPQHFGDGTRLSIL.

The V and J genes are TRBV11-1 and TRBJ2-3; as DNA is missing, the TRBD1 call by TCRdb cannot be tested. The CDR3 covers 15 residues. Germline V gives CDR1 SGHAT, CDR2 FQDESV (reference sequence). CDR3 sequence reads: CASSRLRVSTDTQYF.

The chain carries TRBV24-1 and TRBJ2-2; TCRdb lists TRBD1, though no DNA is available to test this call. The CDR3 has 19 amino acids. Germline CDR1 is KGHDR and CDR2 is SFDVKD. The CDR3 is CATSDLQVMGGPNTGELFF.

The chain's CDR3 is CASSQERNEQFF. The rearrangement joins TRBV4-1 to TRBJ2-1. The germline V gene has CDR1 MGHRA and CDR2 YSYEKL. The CDR3 length is 12 residues.

The chain is built from TRBV11-2 and TRBJ1-1; there is no DNA to check the TCRdb D call of TRBD1. The CDR3 totals 12 residues. Germline V CDR1 and CDR2: SGHAT, FQNNGV. The CDR3 protein is CASSPGGPEAFF.

The V gene is TRBV28, the J gene TRBJ1-1. Germline-derived CDR1 and CDR2 are MDHEN and SYDVKM. This CDR3 contains 11 residues. CDR3 protein: CASSSYREAFF.

The rearrangement joins TRBV20-1 to TRBJ1-5. CDR3 length: 14 amino acids. Per the germline V gene, CDR1 is DFQATT and CDR2 is SNEGSKA (reference sequence). CDR3 protein: CSARQVLSNQPQHF.